This T cell receptor beta chain was captured in a study of control samples from healthy donors and cancer patients. The CDR3 length is 12 residues. The germline CDR1 and CDR2 sequences are MNHEY and SVGAGI. Trimming took 6 bases from V and 5 from J, leaving 9 bases between them. Sequenced by immunoSEQ multiplex PCR; TCRdb stores in-frame clones only, minus some. The table has about 270,000 clones, almost 85% seen once. The chain couples TRBV6-5 to TRBJ2-3, with D unclear. The sequence was obtained from a woman in her sixties with lung cancer. The sequenced material came from PBMCs. The CDR3 here is CASSQRRDTQYF. In DNA form, the CDR3 reads TGTGCCAGCAGCCAAAGACGAGATACGCAGTATTTT.